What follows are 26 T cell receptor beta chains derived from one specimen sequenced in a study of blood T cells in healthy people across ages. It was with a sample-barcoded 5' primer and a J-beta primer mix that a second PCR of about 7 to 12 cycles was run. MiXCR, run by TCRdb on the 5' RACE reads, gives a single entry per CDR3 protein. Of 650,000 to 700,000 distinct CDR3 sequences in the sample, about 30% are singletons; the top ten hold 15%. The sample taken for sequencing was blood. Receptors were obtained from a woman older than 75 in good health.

The CDR3 DNA is TGCGCCAGCAGCCAAATCACCGGGGCCTCCTACGAGCAGTACTTC. This encodes CASSQITGASYEQYF. The rearrangement joins TRBV4-1 to TRBJ2-7; either TRBD1 or TRBD2 may fit D (5 bases each). Per germline, CDR1 MGHRA and CDR2 YSYEKL. This CDR3 is 15 amino acids long. Trimming removed 2 bases at V and 0 bases at J, with 11 bases between.

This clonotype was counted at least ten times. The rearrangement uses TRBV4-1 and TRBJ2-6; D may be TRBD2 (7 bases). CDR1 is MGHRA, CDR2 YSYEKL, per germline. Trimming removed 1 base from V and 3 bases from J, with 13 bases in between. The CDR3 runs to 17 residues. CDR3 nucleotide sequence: TGCGCCAGCAGCCAAGTTGGGGGGGCTCATGGGGCCAACGTCCTGACTTTC. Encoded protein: CASSQVGGAHGANVLTF.

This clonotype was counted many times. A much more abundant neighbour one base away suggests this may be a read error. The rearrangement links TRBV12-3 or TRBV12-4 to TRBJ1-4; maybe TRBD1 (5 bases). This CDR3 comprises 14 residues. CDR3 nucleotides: TGTGCCAGCAGCCTTCCAGGGATTAATGAAAAACGGTTTTTT. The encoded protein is CASSLPGINEKRFF.

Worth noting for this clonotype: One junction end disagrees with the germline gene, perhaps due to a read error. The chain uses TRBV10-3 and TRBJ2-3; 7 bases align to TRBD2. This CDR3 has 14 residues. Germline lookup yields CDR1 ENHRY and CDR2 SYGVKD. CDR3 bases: TGTGCCATCGGTGAGGGACTACGCGGAGATACGCAGTATTTT. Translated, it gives CAIGEGLRGDTQYF.

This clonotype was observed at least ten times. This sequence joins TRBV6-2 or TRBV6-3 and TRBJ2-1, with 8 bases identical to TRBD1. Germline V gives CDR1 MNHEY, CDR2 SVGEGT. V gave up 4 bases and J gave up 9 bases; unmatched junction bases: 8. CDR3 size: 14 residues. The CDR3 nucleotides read TGTGCCAGCAGTTGGACAGGGTGGGGAGGTGAGCAGTTCTTC. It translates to CASSWTGWGGEQFF.

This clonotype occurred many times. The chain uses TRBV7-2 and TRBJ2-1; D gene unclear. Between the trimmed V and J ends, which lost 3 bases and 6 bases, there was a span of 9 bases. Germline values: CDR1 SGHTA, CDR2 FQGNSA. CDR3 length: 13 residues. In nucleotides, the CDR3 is TGTGCCAGCAGCTTCTTCAGTACCAATGAGCAGTTCTTC. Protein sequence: CASSFFSTNEQFF.

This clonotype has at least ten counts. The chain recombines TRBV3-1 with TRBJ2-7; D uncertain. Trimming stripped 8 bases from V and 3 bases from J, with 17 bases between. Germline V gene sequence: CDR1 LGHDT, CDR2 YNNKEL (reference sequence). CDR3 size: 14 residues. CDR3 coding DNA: TGTGCCAGCGGAAGATCAGACATACGCTACGAGCAGTACTTC. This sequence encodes CASGRSDIRYEQYF.

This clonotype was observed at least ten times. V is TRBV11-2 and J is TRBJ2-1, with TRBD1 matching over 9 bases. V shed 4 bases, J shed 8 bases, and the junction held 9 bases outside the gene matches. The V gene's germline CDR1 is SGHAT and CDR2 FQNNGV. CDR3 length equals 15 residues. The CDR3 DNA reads TGTGCCAGCAGCTCGGACAGGGGCAAAGTGGATGAGCAGTTCTTC. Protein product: CASSSDRGKVDEQFF.

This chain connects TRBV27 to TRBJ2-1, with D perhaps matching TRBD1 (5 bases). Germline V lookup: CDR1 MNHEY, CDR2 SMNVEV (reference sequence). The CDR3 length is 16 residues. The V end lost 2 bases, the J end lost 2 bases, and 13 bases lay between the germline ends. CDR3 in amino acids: CASSLDDSLPYNEQFF. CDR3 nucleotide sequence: TGTGCCAGCAGTTTAGACGACAGCCTACCCTACAATGAGCAGTTCTTC.

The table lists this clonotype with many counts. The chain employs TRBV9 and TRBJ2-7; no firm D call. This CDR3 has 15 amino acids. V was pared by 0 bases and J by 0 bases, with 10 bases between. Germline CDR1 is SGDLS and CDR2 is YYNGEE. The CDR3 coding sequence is TGTGCCAGCAGCGTAGGCCCATCCCGCTCCTACGAGCAGTACTTC. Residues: CASSVGPSRSYEQYF.

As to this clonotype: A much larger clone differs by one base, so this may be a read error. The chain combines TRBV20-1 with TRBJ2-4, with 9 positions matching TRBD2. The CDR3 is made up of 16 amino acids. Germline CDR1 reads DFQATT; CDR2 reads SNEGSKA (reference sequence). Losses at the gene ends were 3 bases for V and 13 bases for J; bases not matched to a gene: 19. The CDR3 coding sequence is TGCAGTGCTAGTTTGGAGCGGGGGGCCCATGGGGATGAGCAGTACTTC. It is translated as CSASLERGAHGDEQYF.

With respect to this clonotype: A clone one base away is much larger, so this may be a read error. CDR3 nucleotides: TGTGCCGGCAGTTCGGGACAGCGTCCATCGCCCCAGCATTTT. Its protein is CAGSSGQRPSPQHF. This chain uses TRBV12-3 or TRBV12-4 with TRBJ1-5, with TRBD1 matching 7 bases. The CDR3 totals 14 residues.

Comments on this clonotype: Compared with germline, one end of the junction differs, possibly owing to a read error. The CDR3 region has the DNA TGTGCCTGCAGCCTTACCGGGCCCCCCTTAGGAAATGAGCAGTTCTTC. Protein sequence: CACSLTGPPLGNEQFF. The chain uses TRBV7-2 and TRBJ2-1; D is ambiguous. The CDR3 is 16 residues long. CDR1 is SGHTA, CDR2 FQGNSA, per germline.

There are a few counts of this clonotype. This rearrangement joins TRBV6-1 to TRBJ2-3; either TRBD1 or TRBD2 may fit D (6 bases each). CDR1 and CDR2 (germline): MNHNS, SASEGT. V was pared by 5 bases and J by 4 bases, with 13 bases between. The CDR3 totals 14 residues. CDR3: CASSRGAEADTQYF. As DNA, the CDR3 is TGTGCCAGCAGTAGGGGGGCGGAGGCAGATACGCAGTATTTT.

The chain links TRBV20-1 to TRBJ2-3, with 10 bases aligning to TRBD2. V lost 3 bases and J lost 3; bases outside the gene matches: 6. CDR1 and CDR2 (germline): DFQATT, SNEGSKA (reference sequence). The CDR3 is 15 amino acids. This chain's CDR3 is CSASKALAGTDTQYF. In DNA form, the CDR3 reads TGCAGTGCTAGCAAGGCACTAGCGGGAACAGATACGCAGTATTTT.

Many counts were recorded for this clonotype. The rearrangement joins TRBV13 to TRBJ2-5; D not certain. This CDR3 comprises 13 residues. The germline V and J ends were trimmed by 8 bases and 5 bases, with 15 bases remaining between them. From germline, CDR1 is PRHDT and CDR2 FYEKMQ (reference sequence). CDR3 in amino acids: CASSIGHLETQYF. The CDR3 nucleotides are TGTGCCAGCTCGATTGGCCACCTCGAGACCCAGTACTTC.

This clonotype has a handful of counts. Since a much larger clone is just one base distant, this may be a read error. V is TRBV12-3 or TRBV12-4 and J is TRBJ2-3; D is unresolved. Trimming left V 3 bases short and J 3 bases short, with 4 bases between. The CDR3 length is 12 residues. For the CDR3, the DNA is TGTGCCAGCAGTTTTCCGACAGATACGCAGTATTTT. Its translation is CASSFPTDTQYF.

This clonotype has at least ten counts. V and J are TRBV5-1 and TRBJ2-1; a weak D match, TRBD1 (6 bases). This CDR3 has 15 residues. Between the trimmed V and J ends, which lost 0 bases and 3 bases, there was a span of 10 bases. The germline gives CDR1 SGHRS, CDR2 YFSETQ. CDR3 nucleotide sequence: TGCGCCAGCAGCTTGGCAGGACAGAACTACAATGAGCAGTTCTTC. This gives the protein CASSLAGQNYNEQFF.

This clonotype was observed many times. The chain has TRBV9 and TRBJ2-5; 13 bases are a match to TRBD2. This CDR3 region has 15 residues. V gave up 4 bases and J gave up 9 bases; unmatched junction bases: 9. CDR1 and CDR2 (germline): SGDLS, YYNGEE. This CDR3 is CASSLGLAGERAQYF. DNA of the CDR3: TGTGCCAGCAGCCTTGGACTAGCGGGGGAACGGGCCCAGTACTTC.

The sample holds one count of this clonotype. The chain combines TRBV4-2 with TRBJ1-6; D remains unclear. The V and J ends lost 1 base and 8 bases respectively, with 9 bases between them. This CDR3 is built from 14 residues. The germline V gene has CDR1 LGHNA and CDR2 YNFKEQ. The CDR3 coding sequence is TGTGCCAGCAGCCAAGTAGAAAAAGATTCACCCCTCCACTTT. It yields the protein CASSQVEKDSPLHF.

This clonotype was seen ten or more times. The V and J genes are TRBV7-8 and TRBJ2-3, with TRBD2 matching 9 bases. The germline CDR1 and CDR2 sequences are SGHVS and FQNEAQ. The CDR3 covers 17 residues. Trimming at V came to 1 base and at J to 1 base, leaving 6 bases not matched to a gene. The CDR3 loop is CASSLVGTSSRTDTQYF. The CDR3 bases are TGTGCCAGCAGCTTAGTCGGGACTAGCAGCCGCACAGATACGCAGTATTTT.

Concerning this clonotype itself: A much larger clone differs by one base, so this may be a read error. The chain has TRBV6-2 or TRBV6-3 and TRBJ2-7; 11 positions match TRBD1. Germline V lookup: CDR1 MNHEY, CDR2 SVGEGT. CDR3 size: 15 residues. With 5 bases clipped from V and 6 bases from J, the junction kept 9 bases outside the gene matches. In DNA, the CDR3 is TGTGCCAGCAGTCAAGGGACAGGGGGAAGGTGCGAGCAGTACTTC. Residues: CASSQGTGGRCEQYF.

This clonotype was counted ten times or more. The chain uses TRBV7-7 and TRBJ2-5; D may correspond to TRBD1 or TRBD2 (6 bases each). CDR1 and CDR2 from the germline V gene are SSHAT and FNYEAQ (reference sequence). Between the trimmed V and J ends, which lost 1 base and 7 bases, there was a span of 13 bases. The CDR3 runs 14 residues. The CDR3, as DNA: TGTGCCAGCAGCTTAGAGGGGGGTGACGGGACCCAGTACTTC. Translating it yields CASSLEGGDGTQYF.

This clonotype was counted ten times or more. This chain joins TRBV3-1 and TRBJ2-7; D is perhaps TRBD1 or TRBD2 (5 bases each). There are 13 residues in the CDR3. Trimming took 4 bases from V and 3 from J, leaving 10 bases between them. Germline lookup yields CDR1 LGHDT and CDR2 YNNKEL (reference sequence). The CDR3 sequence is CASSPGPGYEQYF. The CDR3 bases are TGTGCCAGCAGCCCGGGACCGGGCTACGAGCAGTACTTC.

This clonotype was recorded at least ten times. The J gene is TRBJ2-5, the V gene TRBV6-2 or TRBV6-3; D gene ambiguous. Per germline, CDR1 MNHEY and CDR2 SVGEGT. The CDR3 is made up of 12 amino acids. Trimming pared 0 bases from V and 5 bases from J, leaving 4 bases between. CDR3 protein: CASSYSDETQYF. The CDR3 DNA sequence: TGTGCCAGCAGTTACTCGGATGAGACCCAGTACTTC.

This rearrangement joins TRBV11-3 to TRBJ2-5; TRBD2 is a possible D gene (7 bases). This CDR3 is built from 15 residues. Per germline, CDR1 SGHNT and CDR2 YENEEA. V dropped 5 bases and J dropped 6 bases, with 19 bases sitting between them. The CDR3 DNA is TGTGCCAGCAGCCTCTCCGGTGGCGGGGGCAAGACCCAGTACTTC. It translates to CASSLSGGGGKTQYF.